This T cell receptor beta chain was identified in a study of T cells in Graves' hyperthyroidism and ophthalmopathy. It was RNA transcripts that yielded the amplified TCR beta CDR3 regions. The primer set for the first-round RT-PCR of the TCR CDR3 was HTBI. One entry per CDR3 protein, called by TCRdb with MiXCR from the multiplex PCR reads. The sample lists roughly 380,000 distinct CDR3 sequences, under 20% occurring once. The CDR3 is 15 amino acids. V was pared by 4 bases and J by 5 bases, with 17 bases between. In germline, CDR1 is MNHEY, CDR2 SVGAGI. Fresh peripheral blood, around 9.3 ml, was the source of the PBMCs. The table lists this clonotype with a count of one.

The chain uses TRBV6-5 and TRBJ1-2; possibly TRBD1 for D (6 bases). Sequencing used blood. The clonotype comes from a woman younger than 30 with Graves' hyperthyroidism. The CDR3 DNA is TGTGCCAGCAGTTCAGCCGGGACAACCCTATATGGCTACACCTTC. Translating gives CASSSAGTTLYGYTF.